This T cell receptor beta chain was obtained from a study of post-analysis software for immune sequencing data. The V segment lost 2 bases and the J segment 7 bases; nucleotides outside the gene matches: 17. This CDR3 has 18 residues. Germline V gene sequence: CDR1 LGHNT, CDR2 FRNRAP. Study outcomes and limitations: Patients showed TRBV5-6, TRBV5-1 and TRBV20-1 among 4 or 5 TRBV segments more frequent than in controls. For normalized Chao1 diversity, multiple sclerosis patients scored significantly lower than controls did.

About this clonotype itself: Its antigen is currently unknown. A read error is likely, as this CDR3 ends without the conserved phenylalanine or tryptophan.

Sequencing libraries made from TCR beta cDNA carried unique molecular identifiers. Via MiXCR, TCRdb re-called the PCR reads, giving one row per CDR3 protein. The sample records 450,000 or so distinct CDR3 sequences, 45% being singletons. The chain employs TRBV12-5 and TRBJ2-1, with 7 positions matching TRBD2. The material sequenced was blood. The receptor was derived from a girl aged 5 to 17 with multiple sclerosis. CDR3: CASGLQIRTQREWNEQFC. DNA for the CDR3: TGTGCTAGTGGTTTGCAGATACGGACGCAGCGGGAATGGAATGAGCAGTTCTGC.